A selection of T cell receptor beta chains follows, all from one sample in a study of blood T cell repertoires in COVID-19. Sequencing was performed with immunoSEQ multiplex PCR; in TCRdb, only in-frame clones are kept and a portion is missing. Of 30,000 to 35,000 clones detected, about 89% appear once; the ten largest clones hold about a tenth. The sample taken for sequencing was peripheral blood. Receptor source: a man older than 75 with active COVID-19. Each CDR3 is given with its conserved first and last residue. The D gene is left open where the match is weak. Size values are once, few and many counts, or a class for expanded clones, and some rows have none.

TRBJ1-1 | - | - | TRBV7-9 | TGTGCCAGCAGCGGAACGGGGGGGAAACAGTCTGAAGCTTTCTTT | CASSGTGGKQSEAFF
TRBJ2-3 | - | - | TRBV27 | TGTGCCAGCAACCAGTGGGGGGAATCGGATACGCAGTATTTT | CASNQWGESDTQYF
TRBJ1-1 | - | TRBD1 | TRBV28 | TGTGCCAGCACGGCCTCCGGGACAGGGGCTAGGAACACTGAAGCTTTCTTT | CASTASGTGARNTEAFF
TRBJ2-1 | - | TRBD2 | TRBV27 | TGTGCCAGCTCTTTAGAACGGACTAGCGGGAAAAGTGAGCAGTTCTTC | CASSLERTSGKSEQFF
TRBJ2-5 | - | - | TRBV28 | TGTGCCAGCAGTTTAATATCCCGGCAAGAGACCCAGTACTTC | CASSLISRQETQYF
TRBJ2-7 | - | - | TRBV3-1/TRBV3-2 | TGTGCCAGCAGCCAAGCCCCGGGCTACGAGCAGTACTTC | CASSQAPGYEQYF
TRBJ2-7 | - | TRBD2 | TRBV5-4 | TGTGCCAGCAGCTCTACCGGGACTAGAGGCGAGCAGTACTTC | CASSSTGTRGEQYF
TRBJ2-1 | once | TRBD2 | TRBV14 | TGTGCCAGCAGCCAACAAGCGGGAGGCTACAATGAGCAGTTCTTC | CASSQQAGGYNEQFF
TRBJ2-5 | - | - | TRBV4-3 | TGCGCCAGCAGCACCACAACCCCAGGTTTCGTCCGTGGATGGGGCAAAGAGACCCAGTACTTC | CASSTTTPGFVRGWGKETQYF
TRBJ2-7 | - | TRBD2 | TRBV6-5 | TGTGCCAGCAGTTACAGCGGGAGGGTGTACGAGCAGTACTTC | CASSYSGRVYEQYF
TRBJ1-5 | - | TRBD1 | TRBV18 | TGTGCCAGCTCACCAGACAGGGTAATTGGCAATCAGCCCCAGCATTTT | CASSPDRVIGNQPQHF
TRBJ1-5 | few | - | TRBV27 | TGTGCCAGCAGTCCCACCCCCGGGGGCAATCAGCCCCAGCATTTT | CASSPTPGGNQPQHF
TRBJ2-5 | - | TRBD1 | TRBV5-6 | TGTGCCAGCAGCATTAGGGACAGACTAAAAGAGACCCAGTACTTC | CASSIRDRLKETQYF
TRBJ2-6 | - | - | TRBV5-4 | TGTGCCAGCAGACGAGGACAGACCTCTGGGGCCAACGTCCTGACTTTC | CASRRGQTSGANVLTF
TRBJ2-1 | - | TRBD2 | TRBV19 | TGTGCCAGTAGTATAGCCCTAGCGGGATATACTCCCTCCTACAATGAGCAGTTCTTC | CASSIALAGYTPSYNEQFF
TRBJ1-2 | once | TRBD1 | TRBV6-2/TRBV6-3 | TGTGCCAGCAGTTTCGATGACAGGGTAAACTATGGCTACACCTTC | CASSFDDRVNYGYTF
TRBJ2-1 | - | TRBD2 | TRBV9 | TGTGCCAGCAGCGCCTCACTAGCGGCGGTGGGCAATGAGCAGTTCTTC | CASSASLAAVGNEQFF
TRBJ2-2 | - | TRBD2 | TRBV2 | TGTGCCGTTAGCGGGACGAACACCGGGGAGCTGTTTTTT | CAVSGTNTGELFF
TRBJ1-1 | - | - | TRBV28 | TGTGCCGGGAAGACATTCGGGGGCACTGAAGCTTTCTTT | CAGKTFGGTEAFF
TRBJ2-7 | - | - | TRBV6-5 | TGTGCCAGCAGTTCCCCGCCGGGACTCTTCTACGAGCAGTACTTC | CASSSPPGLFYEQYF
TRBJ1-3 | - | TRBD1 | TRBV27 | TGTGCCAGCAGGAGAACACTCACCGGGACAGGTGGAAACACCATATATTTT | CASRRTLTGTGGNTIYF
TRBJ2-7 | - | TRBD2 | TRBV6-5 | TGTGCCATCCGCCGAACGGCTAGCGGGCCCTACGAGCAGTACTTC | CAIRRTASGPYEQYF
TRBJ1-3 | large | - | TRBV6-1 | TGTGCCAGCAGTGAAAACCCAGGCTCTGGAAACACCATATATTTT | CASSENPGSGNTIYF
TRBJ2-7 | - | - | TRBV5-1 | TGCGCCAGCAGCTTGATCGGGCAGGGGATGGGCGAGCAGTACTTC | CASSLIGQGMGEQYF
TRBJ2-7 | - | TRBD2 | TRBV11-3 | TGTGCCAGCAGCTTAGCTAGCGGGGCCTCCTACGAGCAGTACTTC | CASSLASGASYEQYF
TRBJ2-1 | - | TRBD2 | TRBV7-2 | TGTGCCAGCAGCCATACTAGCGGCTCCTACAATGAGCAGTTCTTC | CASSHTSGSYNEQFF
TRBJ2-7 | few | TRBD1 | TRBV6-5 | TGTGCCAGCAGTTACGTACAGGGGGCGTCCTACGAGCAGTACTTC | CASSYVQGASYEQYF
TRBJ2-1 | - | - | TRBV10-1 | TGCGCCAGCACCCCCTATGAGCAGTTCTTC | CASTPYEQFF
TRBJ2-7 | - | - | TRBV24-1 | TGTGCCACCAGTGCTACCCAGGGGAGTGGCTACGAGCAGTACTTC | CATSATQGSGYEQYF
TRBJ2-1 | - | - | TRBV30 | TGTGCCTGGAGTCTTAGATTCTACAATGAGCAGTTCTTC | CAWSLRFYNEQFF
TRBJ2-1 | - | - | TRBV19 | TGTGCCAGTAGTCCCTACCTAGGGGCCTACAATGAGCAGTTCTTC | CASSPYLGAYNEQFF
TRBJ2-5 | once | - | TRBV5-1 | TGCGCCAGCAGCCAAAGCCTGGACAGTTTAGAGTACTTC | CASSQSLDSLEYF
TRBJ2-7 | - | - | TRBV14 | TGTGCCAGCAGCCAAGAAGCGCTTCCCTCCTACGAGCAGTACTTC | CASSQEALPSYEQYF
TRBJ2-3 | - | - | TRBV27 | TGTGCCAGCAGATCGAACTCCCGCACAGATACGCAGTATTTT | CASRSNSRTDTQYF
TRBJ1-2 | - | TRBD1 | TRBV3-1/TRBV3-2 | TGTGCCAGCAGCACGTCAAACAGGGGGCTCGGCTACACCTTC | CASSTSNRGLGYTF
TRBJ2-3 | - | - | TRBV5-3 | TGTGCCAGAAGCCTGAGCACAGATACGCAGTATTTT | CARSLSTDTQYF
TRBJ1-2 | - | - | TRBV3-1/TRBV3-2 | TGTGCCAGCAGCCCCCGGACAGCAAACTATGGCTACACCTTC | CASSPRTANYGYTF
TRBJ2-5 | - | TRBD2 | TRBV5-1 | TGCGCCAGCAGCTTGGAGTCGAGCGGGAAGTACCAGACCCAGTACTTC | CASSLESSGKYQTQYF
TRBJ1-2 | - | - | TRBV2 | TGTGCCAGCAGTGCAGGGTTTGGCCCCTATGGCTACACCTTC | CASSAGFGPYGYTF
TRBJ2-7 | - | TRBD2 | TRBV12-3/TRBV12-4 | TGTGCCAGCAGGACTAGCGGGGGATACGAGCAGTACTTC | CASRTSGGYEQYF
TRBJ2-2 | - | TRBD1 | TRBV6-5 | TGTGCCAGCAGTTCGAGGGGGCCGGGGGAGCTGTTTTTT | CASSSRGPGELFF
TRBJ1-4 | - | - | TRBV7-9 | TGTGCCAGCAGCTTAGCGGAGACAGAGAATGAAAAACTGTTTTTT | CASSLAETENEKLFF
TRBJ1-1 | - | - | TRBV6-4 | TGTGCCAGCAGTGTGGAGATGAACACTGAAGCTTTCTTT | CASSVEMNTEAFF
TRBJ2-7 | - | - | TRBV19 | TGTGCCAGTAGTATGGGGACTCCCTACGAGCAGTACTTC | CASSMGTPYEQYF
TRBJ2-1 | - | - | TRBV7-9 | TGTGCCAGCAGCTTAGTTAGAGTGGTCTTC | CASSLVRVVF
TRBJ2-3 | - | TRBD2 | TRBV19 | TGTGCCAGCCAGGGGACTAGTACTGGCACAGATACGCAGTATTTT | CASQGTSTGTDTQYF
TRBJ2-3 | - | - | TRBV18 | TGTGCCACCCGACGGAGGGCTAGCACAGATACGCAGTATTTT | CATRRRASTDTQYF
TRBJ2-1 | once | - | TRBV9 | TGTGCCAGCAGCGTATACAGGTCCCCGACAGATGAGCAGTTCTTC | CASSVYRSPTDEQFF